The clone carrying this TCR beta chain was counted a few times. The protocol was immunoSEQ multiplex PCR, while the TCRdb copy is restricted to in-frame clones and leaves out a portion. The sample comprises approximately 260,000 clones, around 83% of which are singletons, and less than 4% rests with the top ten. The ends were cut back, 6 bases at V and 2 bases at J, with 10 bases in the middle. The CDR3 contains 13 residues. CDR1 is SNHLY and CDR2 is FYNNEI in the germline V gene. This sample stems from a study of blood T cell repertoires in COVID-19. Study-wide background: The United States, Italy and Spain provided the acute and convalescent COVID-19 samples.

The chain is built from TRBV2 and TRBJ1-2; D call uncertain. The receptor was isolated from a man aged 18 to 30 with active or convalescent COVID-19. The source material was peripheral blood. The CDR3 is CASSLQMNYGYTF. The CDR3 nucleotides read TGTGCCAGCAGCTTACAGATGAACTATGGCTACACCTTC.